The 27 T cell receptor beta chains below come from one sample, sequenced in a study of T cell responses to AZD1222 COVID-19 vaccine. Sequencing used immunoSEQ multiplex PCR; TCRdb keeps in-frame clones, though not all of them. The sample records around 120,000 clones, 85% to 95% being singletons. Sequenced material: peripheral blood, taken 28 days after the second AZD1222 dose. The source of these receptors is an adult who received the AZD1222 COVID-19 vaccine.

This clone was detected once. J is TRBJ1-1 and V is TRBV5-1; 7 bases align to TRBD1. Unmatched junction bases numbered 12, after V lost 4 bases and J lost 0 bases. Germline CDR1 SGHRS, CDR2 YFSETQ. This CDR3 contains 17 residues. The CDR3 DNA follows: TGCGCCAGCAGCCCAGAAGGGGGCTTCCGGATGAACACTGAAGCTTTCTTT. It is translated as CASSPEGGFRMNTEAFF.

V is TRBV27 and J is TRBJ1-5; the D is unclear. Germline lookup yields CDR1 MNHEY and CDR2 SMNVEV (reference sequence). Trimming stripped 6 bases from V and 7 bases from J, with 13 bases between. This CDR3 has 13 amino acids. The CDR3 nucleotides are TGTGCCAGCAGCCGCCGACCGGGGCAGCCCCAGCATTTT. Translating it yields CASSRRPGQPQHF.

The chain is built from TRBV2 and TRBJ1-2; no clear D gene. The CDR3 runs to 13 residues. CDR1 is SNHLY and CDR2 is FYNNEI in the germline V gene. Trimming shortened V by 4 bases and J by 3 bases, and 9 bases separated the two germline ends. This CDR3 is CASSAGSDYGYTF. CDR3 sequence (DNA): TGTGCCAGCAGTGCAGGATCCGACTATGGCTACACCTTC.

This sequence joins TRBV28 and TRBJ2-5; D remains ambiguous. Germline CDR1 MDHEN, CDR2 SYDVKM. With 5 bases removed from V and 5 bases from J, the gap between germline ends came to 6 bases. The CDR3 extends over 11 amino acids. The CDR3 DNA is TGTGCCAGCAGTAGTAGGGAGACCCAGTACTTC. It translates to CASSSRETQYF.

The gene calls are TRBV19 and TRBJ2-1; TRBD1 matches 7 bases. V lost 5 bases and J lost 14; bases outside the gene matches: 6. The CDR3 consists of 11 residues. From germline, CDR1 is LNHDA and CDR2 SQIVND (reference sequence). CDR3 DNA sequence: TGTGCCAGTAGTGAGGGGACAGTCGAGTTCTTC. It yields the protein CASSEGTVEFF.

The chain couples TRBV9 to TRBJ1-6; no definite D call. Deletions cut 0 bases from V and 6 bases from J, with 10 bases between. This CDR3 has 15 amino acids. Germline assignment: CDR1 SGDLS and CDR2 YYNGEE. The chain's CDR3 is CASSVVGDSNSPLHF. The CDR3 nucleotides read TGTGCCAGCAGCGTAGTTGGGGATAGTAATTCACCCCTCCACTTT.

This chain uses TRBV5-5 with TRBJ2-5; no clear D. Looked up from germline, CDR1 is SGHKS and CDR2 is YYEKEE (reference sequence). Trimming removed 0 bases from V and 5 bases from J, with 14 bases in between. There are 15 residues in the CDR3. CDR3 loop: CASSLDPGSFETQYF. CDR3 nucleotides: TGTGCCAGCAGCTTGGATCCAGGCAGTTTCGAGACCCAGTACTTC.

The chain links TRBV10-2 to TRBJ2-3; 10 bases are shared with TRBD2. Germline assignment: CDR1 WSHSY and CDR2 SAAADI. The trim removed 6 bases at V and 0 bases at J, leaving 6 bases unmatched. The CDR3 is made up of 16 amino acids. This CDR3 reads CASRAQREGSTDTQYF. CDR3 in DNA: TGCGCCAGCAGGGCCCAGCGGGAGGGGAGCACAGATACGCAGTATTTT.

The chain links TRBV5-1 to TRBJ1-2, with D possibly matching TRBD1 (6 bases). V lost 3 bases and J 5 bases, leaving 14 bases between the germline ends. The CDR3 is made up of 14 amino acids. Germline V CDR1 and CDR2: SGHRS, YFSETQ. The CDR3 DNA sequence: TGCGCCAGCAGCTGGGACACCCCATCTTATGGCTACACCTTC. Translation gives CASSWDTPSYGYTF.

This sequence joins TRBV18 and TRBJ1-2, with 7 bases lining up with TRBD1. The CDR3 sequence is 15 residues long. The V gene end was trimmed by 6 bases and the J gene end by 4 bases; junction bases not matched to a gene: 11. The V gene's germline CDR1 is KGHSH and CDR2 LQKENI. CDR3 residues: CASSTTGTELYGYTF. Written as DNA, the CDR3 is TGTGCCAGCTCGACGACCGGGACAGAACTCTATGGCTACACCTTC. The full variable domain, completed using reference TRBV18 and TRBJ1-2, is NAGVMQNPRHLVRRRGQEARLRCSPMKGHSHVYWYRQLPEEGLKFMVYLQKENIIDESGMPKERFSAEFPKEGPSILRIQQVVRGDSAAYFCASSTTGTELYGYTFGSGTRLTVV.

V usage is TRBV25-1 and J usage is TRBJ2-1, with unresolved D. The CDR3 runs 13 residues. Germline assignment: CDR1 MGHDK and CDR2 SYGVNS. V was trimmed by 1 base and J by 8 bases, leaving 9 bases between them. The CDR3 sequence is CASSELGNHEQFF. DNA for the CDR3: TGTGCCAGCAGTGAATTAGGGAATCATGAGCAGTTCTTC.

The chain carries TRBV4-3 and TRBJ1-4; TRBD1 matches 9 bases. Unmatched junction bases numbered 9, after V lost 0 bases and J lost 10 bases. The CDR3 is made up of 16 amino acids. CDR1 and CDR2 from the germline V gene are LGHNA and YSLEER. The CDR3 coding sequence is TGCGCCAGCAGCCAAGAAAGAGACAGGGGGAACGCAAAACTGTTTTTT. Amino acid sequence: CASSQERDRGNAKLFF.

The V and J genes are TRBV6-6 and TRBJ2-3; D is perhaps TRBD1 or TRBD2 (5 bases each). Germline CDR1 MNHNY, CDR2 SVGAGI (reference sequence). Trimming took off 5 bases at V and 2 bases at J, with 17 bases between the two ends. This CDR3 spans 16 amino acids. CDR3 residues: CASSAPRGADTDTQYF. The CDR3 coding sequence is TGTGCCAGCAGTGCCCCGAGGGGCGCCGACACAGATACGCAGTATTTT.

The V call is TRBV5-6, the J call TRBJ1-1, with a possible D match to TRBD1 (5 bases). The CDR3 spans 18 residues. CDR1 and CDR2 (germline): SGHDT, YYEEEE. The ends were cut back, 4 bases at V and 4 bases at J, with 26 bases in the middle. The CDR3 bases are TGTGCCAGCAGCCCACCCTTTTGGTCCGGGGGAGGTAGCACTGAAGCTTTCTTT. It encodes CASSPPFWSGGGSTEAFF.

V gene TRBV15 combines with J gene TRBJ2-5, with 9 nucleotides matching TRBD2. Germline loops: CDR1 LNHNV, CDR2 YYDKDF (reference sequence). The CDR3 extends over 15 amino acids. The ends lost 0 bases at V and 5 bases at J; junction bases unmatched: 4. The CDR3 reads CATSREGTSPETQYF. CDR3 in DNA: TGTGCCACCAGCAGAGAAGGGACTAGCCCGGAGACCCAGTACTTC.

The chain has TRBV12-5 and TRBJ2-1; 9 nucleotides line up with TRBD1. Germline V lookup: CDR1 LGHNT, CDR2 FRNRAP. The CDR3 is 16 amino acids. Trimming cost V 1 base and J 5 bases; bases outside gene matches: 6. The CDR3 here is CASGLGDRGSNNEQFF. Written as DNA, the CDR3 is TGTGCTAGTGGTTTGGGAGACAGGGGGTCAAACAATGAGCAGTTCTTC.

The chain couples TRBV29-1 to TRBJ1-2; possibly TRBD1 for D (6 bases). CDR3 length: 12 amino acids. Germline V CDR1 and CDR2: SQVTM, ANQGSEA. V shed 0 bases and J shed 8 bases, with 10 bases lying between them. CDR3 nucleotides: TGCAGCGTTGAAGACAGGGGCTGGGGCTACACCTTC. This gives the protein CSVEDRGWGYTF.

This clone was seen once. Sequence at one end of the junction differs from germline and may be a read error. This chain uses TRBV7-2 with TRBJ1-1, with D tentatively TRBD1 (6 bases). This CDR3 is built from 16 residues. The V gene's germline CDR1 is SGHTA and CDR2 FQGNSA. Here the CDR3 reads CASSLIRTVLGTPVGF. The CDR3 region has the DNA TGTGCCAGCAGCTTAATTCGGACAGTCCTGGGCACACCGGTTGGCTTT.

This clone has a handful of counts. CDR3 sequence reads: CASSQESNRAGAIPAYEQYF. The CDR3 DNA follows: TGCGCCAGCAGCCAAGAAAGCAACAGGGCAGGGGCTATTCCTGCCTACGAGCAGTACTTC. The rearrangement uses TRBV4-3 and TRBJ2-7, with D perhaps TRBD1 (6 bases). The CDR3 totals 20 residues. Germline CDR1 LGHNA, CDR2 YSLEER. V shed 0 bases and J shed 2 bases, with 26 bases lying between them.

V is TRBV18 and J is TRBJ1-5; D unresolved. This CDR3 region has 14 residues. Germline values: CDR1 KGHSH, CDR2 LQKENI. With 3 bases removed from V and 1 base from J, the gap between germline ends came to 7 bases. CDR3 coding DNA: TGTGCCAGCTCACCGGACCAGAGCAATCAGCCCCAGCATTTT. Translating gives CASSPDQSNQPQHF. Full variable domain (rest looked up from reference TRBV18 and TRBJ1-5): NAGVMQNPRHLVRRRGQEARLRCSPMKGHSHVYWYRQLPEEGLKFMVYLQKENIIDESGMPKERFSAEFPKEGPSILRIQQVVRGDSAAYFCASSPDQSNQPQHFGDGTRLSIL.

The V and J genes are TRBV19 and TRBJ1-5, with D unresolved. V lost 1 base and J lost 3, with 10 bases in between. The CDR3 is made up of 15 amino acids. Germline assignment: CDR1 LNHDA and CDR2 SQIVND (reference sequence). The CDR3 loop reads CASSIVTRVNQPQHF. CDR3 bases: TGTGCCAGTAGTATAGTTACCCGGGTCAATCAGCCCCAGCATTTT. The full variable domain, its missing parts supplied by reference TRBV19 and TRBJ1-5, is DGGITQSPKYLFRKEGQNVTLSCEQNLNHDAMYWYRQDPGQGLRLIYYSQIVNDFQKGDIAEGYSVSREKKESFPLTVTSAQKNPTAFYLCASSIVTRVNQPQHFGDGTRLSIL.

The genes are TRBV10-3 and TRBJ1-5, with D possibly TRBD1 on 5 matching bases. V lost 6 bases to trimming and J lost 1 base, with 7 bases between them. The CDR3 contains 13 residues. Germline values: CDR1 ENHRY, CDR2 SYGVKD. The CDR3: CAIRGDSNQPQHF. CDR3 sequence (DNA): TGTGCCATCAGGGGGGACAGCAATCAGCCCCAGCATTTT.

V and J are TRBV2 and TRBJ2-2, with D hard to call. From germline, CDR1 is SNHLY and CDR2 FYNNEI. This CDR3 contains 14 residues. V was trimmed by 7 bases and J by 1 base, leaving 10 bases between them. The CDR3 spells CASKSDGNTGELFF. The CDR3 DNA is TGTGCCAGCAAATCAGACGGGAACACCGGGGAGCTGTTTTTT.

This clone was seen only once. The gene calls are TRBV6-2 or TRBV6-3 and TRBJ1-4, with D perhaps matching TRBD1 (6 bases). The V gene's germline CDR1 is MNHEY and CDR2 SVGEGT. Trimming removed 2 bases from V and 6 bases from J, with 13 bases in between. The CDR3 covers 15 residues. The CDR3 sequence is CASSYQTGGDEKLFF. The CDR3 DNA reads as TGTGCCAGCAGTTACCAGACAGGAGGCGATGAAAAACTGTTTTTT.

This chain joins TRBV7-2 and TRBJ1-1, with D unclear. This CDR3 is 13 amino acids long. Germline V gene lookup returns CDR1 SGHTA and CDR2 FQGNSA. Trimming took 3 bases from V and 0 from J, leaving 5 bases between them. CDR3 sequence reads: CASSFSVNTEAFF. DNA of the CDR3: TGTGCCAGCAGCTTCTCAGTGAACACTGAAGCTTTCTTT.

The genes are TRBV28 and TRBJ1-1, with 7 bases matching TRBD1. The V gene's germline CDR1 is MDHEN and CDR2 SYDVKM. CDR3 length: 12 residues. Germline trimming cut 2 bases from V and 6 bases from J; bases unmatched to any gene: 0. The CDR3 DNA reads TGTGCCAGCAGTTTACAGGGGGCTGAAGCTTTCTTT. It specifies CASSLQGAEAFF. The full variable domain, its missing parts supplied by reference TRBV28 and TRBJ1-1, is DVKVTQSSRYLVKRTGEKVFLECVQDMDHENMFWYRQDPGLGLRLIYFSYDVKMKEKGDIPEGYSVSREKKERFSLILESASTNQTSMYLCASSLQGAEAFFGQGTRLTVV.

The chain links TRBV5-1 to TRBJ1-1, with D tentatively TRBD1 (5 bases). Looked up from germline, CDR1 is SGHRS and CDR2 is YFSETQ. CDR3 length equals 14 residues. The V gene lost 0 bases and the J gene lost 3 bases, with 9 bases spanning the gap. The CDR3 loop is CASSLGGGYTEAFF. The CDR3 DNA reads as TGCGCCAGCAGCTTGGGGGGCGGGTACACTGAAGCTTTCTTT.